The 21 T cell receptor beta chains given below trace back to one sample, sequenced in a study of T-cell memory formation after mild COVID-19. MiXCR, applied by TCRdb to the 5' RACE reads, yields one record per CDR3 protein. This table has just under 550,000 distinct CDR3 sequences, roughly 22% appearing once. The sequencing sample was made of PBMCs or a T cell subset sorted from them (not recorded which). Source of these receptors: an adult woman who had mild COVID-19 (a few samples of this study predate the infection). Cell type and time point are not known.

The table lists this clonotype with a few counts. The CDR3, as DNA: TGTGCCAGCAGCTCACAGATAGTCCGCTGGCGGGGAAGCACAGATACGCAGTATTTT. Protein sequence: CASSSQIVRWRGSTDTQYF. V usage is TRBV7-9 and J usage is TRBJ2-3; tentative D call: TRBD2 (6 bases). V lost 4 bases and J lost 0, with 23 bases in between. The germline gives CDR1 SEHNR, CDR2 FQNEAQ (reference sequence). The CDR3 extends over 19 amino acids.

The gene calls are TRBV28 and TRBJ2-1, with 8 bases identical to TRBD1. With 5 bases clipped from V and 9 bases from J, the junction kept 15 bases outside the gene matches. The CDR3 length is 16 residues. Germline V gene sequence: CDR1 MDHEN, CDR2 SYDVKM. CDR3 coding DNA: TGTGCCAGCAGTACTGGGGGCAGGGGGCGCGTCGGTGAGCAGTTCTTC. Translating it yields CASSTGGRGRVGEQFF.

V is TRBV5-5 and J is TRBJ2-7; 10 positions match TRBD2. The CDR3 is 15 residues long. Trimming removed 3 bases from V and 0 bases from J; junction bases left unmatched: 3. Germline lookup yields CDR1 SGHKS and CDR2 YYEKEE (reference sequence). CDR3 nucleotides: TGTGCCAGCAGCTCCTGGACTAGCGGCTCCTACGAGCAGTACTTC. Encoded protein: CASSSWTSGSYEQYF. Filled out from reference TRBV5-5 and TRBJ2-7, the complete variable domain reads DAGVTQSPTHLIKTRGQQVTLRCSPISGHKSVSWYQQVLGQGPQFIFQYYEKEERGRGNFPDRFSARQFPNYSSELNVNALLLGDSALYLCASSSWTSGSYEQYFGPGTRLTVT.

This clonotype was counted only a few times. The CDR3 nucleotides read TGTGCCAGCAGTTTAACCGGACAGCAAGAGACCCAGTACTTC. Translation: CASSLTGQQETQYF. This rearrangement joins TRBV6-5 to TRBJ2-5; TRBD1 is a possible D gene (6 bases). Germline values: CDR1 MNHEY, CDR2 SVGAGI. V gave up 4 bases and J gave up 2 bases, with 11 bases separating them. CDR3 size: 14 residues.

V and J are TRBV29-1 and TRBJ2-2; D tentatively reads TRBD1 or TRBD2 (5 bases each). V shed 4 bases and J shed 1 base, with 13 bases lying between them. The CDR3 is made up of 15 amino acids. Germline CDR1 reads SQVTM; CDR2 reads ANQGSEA. CDR3 region: CSVGPGTVNTGELFF. DNA of the CDR3: TGCAGCGTTGGACCCGGGACGGTGAACACCGGGGAGCTGTTTTTT.

This chain links TRBV4-1 with TRBJ1-2; D is ambiguous. Trimming removed 4 bases at V and 4 bases at J, with 13 bases between. CDR3 size: 14 residues. Germline V lookup: CDR1 MGHRA, CDR2 YSYEKL. CDR3 DNA sequence: TGCGCCAGCAGCCCGACCTTGCTATCCTATGGCTACACCTTC. It yields the protein CASSPTLLSYGYTF.

This clonotype was observed a few times. The chain uses TRBV12-3 or TRBV12-4 and TRBJ2-1; 7 nucleotides line up with TRBD2. The CDR3 totals 15 residues. Losses at the gene ends were 5 bases for V and 8 bases for J; bases not matched to a gene: 12. The CDR3 region has the DNA TGTGCCAGCAGTCCAGTCGGGGGGAAACTCGATGAGCAGTTCTTC. This encodes CASSPVGGKLDEQFF.

This clonotype showed up just a few times. This chain joins TRBV6-5 and TRBJ2-7, with 11 bases that match TRBD2. V was clipped by 4 bases and J by 6 bases; unmatched bases: 5. CDR3 size: 14 residues. Looked up from germline, CDR1 is MNHEY and CDR2 is SVGAGI. Here the CDR3 reads CASSLAGGPGEQYF. CDR3 coding DNA: TGTGCCAGCAGTTTAGCGGGAGGGCCAGGCGAGCAGTACTTC.

This clonotype was counted only a few times. V is TRBV29-1 and J is TRBJ1-3; no clear D. Germline V lookup: CDR1 SQVTM, CDR2 ANQGSEA. The CDR3 covers 11 residues. V gave up 8 bases and J gave up 0 bases, with 5 bases separating them. The CDR3 region is CSWVSGNTIYF. CDR3 DNA sequence: TGCAGCTGGGTCTCTGGAAACACCATATATTTT.

The chain has TRBV6-6 and TRBJ1-5, with D possibly matching TRBD1 (6 bases). The V gene's germline CDR1 is MNHNY and CDR2 SVGAGI (reference sequence). This CDR3 has 15 amino acids. With 8 bases removed from V and 6 bases from J, the gap between germline ends came to 20 bases. This CDR3 is CASQYNQQGLQPQHF. The CDR3 coding sequence is TGTGCCAGCCAATACAACCAACAGGGACTTCAGCCCCAGCATTTT.

The chain joins TRBV12-3 or TRBV12-4 to TRBJ1-1; D is possibly TRBD1 (5 bases). This CDR3 comprises 11 residues. V shed 2 bases and J shed 11 bases, with 9 bases lying between them. In DNA, the CDR3 is TGTGCCAGCAGTTTAAAGGGGCAGGCTTTCTTT. It specifies CASSLKGQAFF.

This chain joins TRBV4-2 and TRBJ2-7; D perhaps matches TRBD1 (6 bases). Trimming removed 0 bases from V and 0 bases from J, with 15 bases in between. The CDR3 has 17 amino acids. CDR1 is LGHNA and CDR2 is YNFKEQ in the germline V gene. This CDR3 reads CASSQDGGGLRSYEQYF. CDR3 bases: TGTGCCAGCAGCCAAGATGGGGGCGGTCTCCGCTCCTACGAGCAGTACTTC.

The rearrangement uses TRBV2 and TRBJ2-7, with 13 positions matching TRBD2. The CDR3 sequence is 14 residues long. CDR1 and CDR2 (germline): SNHLY, FYNNEI. V was clipped by 10 bases and J by 4 bases; unmatched bases: 7. CDR3 sequence: CAIQETSGGYEQYF. For the CDR3, the DNA is TGTGCCATCCAAGAGACTAGCGGGGGGTACGAGCAGTACTTC.

V and J are TRBV10-3 and TRBJ2-2; tentatively, D is TRBD1 (5 bases). V was clipped by 3 bases and J by 1 base, with 9 bases between them. Germline values: CDR1 ENHRY, CDR2 SYGVKD. The CDR3 has 15 amino acids. CDR3 nucleotides: TGTGCCATCAGTGACTTCGACAGGAACACCGGGGAGCTGTTTTTT. It encodes CAISDFDRNTGELFF.

This clonotype was found a few times. The CDR3 DNA is TGTGCCAGCAGTCCAACAAACACCCCCACACTCGGGCAGTATTTT. Encoded protein: CASSPTNTPTLGQYF. This chain joins TRBV27 and TRBJ2-3; D call uncertain. The CDR3 runs to 15 residues. Trimming removed 5 bases at V and 11 bases at J, with 23 bases between. Germline lookup yields CDR1 MNHEY and CDR2 SMNVEV (reference sequence).

The chain has TRBV5-6 and TRBJ2-5; D could derive from TRBD1 or TRBD2 (6 bases each). V was shortened by 4 bases and J by 3 bases, with 19 bases between the two germline ends. The CDR3 is 16 amino acids. Germline values: CDR1 SGHDT, CDR2 YYEEEE. CDR3 in DNA: TGTGCCAGCAGCGTGGCCGGGGGCGGGCCTGAAGAGACCCAGTACTTC. Translating it yields CASSVAGGGPEETQYF.

The genes are TRBV20-1 and TRBJ2-1; 7 bases agree with TRBD2. This CDR3 contains 16 residues. The V and J ends lost 1 base and 4 bases, in that order; junction bases with no gene match: 10. In germline, CDR1 is DFQATT, CDR2 SNEGSKA (reference sequence). DNA of the CDR3: TGCAGTGCTAGAGCCCTGGGGACTACCTCATACAATGAGCAGTTCTTC. Translated, it gives CSARALGTTSYNEQFF.

This clonotype was observed a few times. V and J are TRBV6-1 and TRBJ1-1; a possible D gene is TRBD1 (5 bases). The CDR3 consists of 14 residues. V lost 6 bases and J 1 base, leaving 12 bases between the germline ends. CDR1 is MNHNS and CDR2 is SASEGT in the germline V gene. For the CDR3, the DNA is TGTGCCAGCAGCTTCAGGGTCTCGAACACTGAAGCTTTCTTT. Translation gives CASSFRVSNTEAFF.

This chain uses TRBV10-3 with TRBJ1-3; D gene ambiguous. The germline V and J ends were trimmed by 3 bases and 0 bases, with 15 bases remaining between them. Germline CDR1 is ENHRY and CDR2 is SYGVKD. CDR3 size: 17 residues. In DNA, the CDR3 is TGTGCCATCAGTGACGTGACAATCACTAGCTCTGGAAACACCATATATTTT. Its protein product is CAISDVTITSSGNTIYF.

This clonotype was detected a few times. V is TRBV12-3 or TRBV12-4 and J is TRBJ1-2; 7 bases are shared with TRBD1. V dropped 5 bases and J dropped 7; count of bases not matched to a gene: 10. The length of the CDR3 is 14 residues. The CDR3 spells CASSSPTGDGGYTF. CDR3 nucleotides: TGTGCCAGCAGTAGCCCTACAGGGGATGGTGGCTACACCTTC.

The chain recombines TRBV6-6 with TRBJ1-6; the match to TRBD1 covers 11 bases. V shed 2 bases, J shed 4 bases, and the junction held 4 bases outside the gene matches. The CDR3 has 17 residues. Germline V lookup: CDR1 MNHNY, CDR2 SVGAGI (reference sequence). In DNA form, the CDR3 reads TGTGCCAGCAGTTACACCGGGACAGGGGGTTATAATTCACCCCTCCACTTT. Translating gives CASSYTGTGGYNSPLHF.